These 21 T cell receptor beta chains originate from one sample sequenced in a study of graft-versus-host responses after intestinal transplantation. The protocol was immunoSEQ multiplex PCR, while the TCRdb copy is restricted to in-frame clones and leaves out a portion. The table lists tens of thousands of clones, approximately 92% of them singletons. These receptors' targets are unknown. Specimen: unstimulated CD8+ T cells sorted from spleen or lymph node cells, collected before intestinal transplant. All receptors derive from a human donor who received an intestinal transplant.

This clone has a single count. This CDR3 reads CAWTMSETYEQYF. DNA of the CDR3: TGTGCCTGGACAATGTCAGAAACCTACGAGCAGTACTTC. The V gene is TRBV30, the J gene TRBJ2-7, with D unresolved. Germline CDR1 reads GTSNPN; CDR2 reads SVGIG (reference sequence). The V gene lost 4 bases and the J gene lost 2 bases, with 12 bases spanning the gap. The CDR3 is made up of 13 amino acids.

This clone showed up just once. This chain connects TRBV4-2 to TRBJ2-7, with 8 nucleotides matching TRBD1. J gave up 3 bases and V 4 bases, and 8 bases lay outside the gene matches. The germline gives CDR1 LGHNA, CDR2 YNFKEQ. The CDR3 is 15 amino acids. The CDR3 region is CASSPARQGSYEQYF. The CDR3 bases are TGTGCCAGCAGCCCCGCCCGACAGGGGAGCTACGAGCAGTACTTC.

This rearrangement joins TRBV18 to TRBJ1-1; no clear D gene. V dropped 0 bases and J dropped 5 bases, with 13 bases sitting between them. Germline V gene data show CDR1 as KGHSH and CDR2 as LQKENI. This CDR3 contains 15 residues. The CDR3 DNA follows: TGTGCCAGCTCACCACCGAGAGGGCGAAGGACTGAAGCTTTCTTT. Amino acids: CASSPPRGRRTEAFF.

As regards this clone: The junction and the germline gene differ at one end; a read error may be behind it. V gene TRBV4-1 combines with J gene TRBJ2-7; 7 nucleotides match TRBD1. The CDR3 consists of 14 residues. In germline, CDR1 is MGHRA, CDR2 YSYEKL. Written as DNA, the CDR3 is TGCGCCGGCAGCCAGAGGGACAGCGAATGGGAGCAGTACTTC. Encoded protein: CAGSQRDSEWEQYF.

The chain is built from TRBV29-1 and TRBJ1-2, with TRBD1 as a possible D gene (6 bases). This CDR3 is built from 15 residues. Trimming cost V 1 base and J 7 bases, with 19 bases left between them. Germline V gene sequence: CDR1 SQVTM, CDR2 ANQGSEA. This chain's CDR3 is CSVEGLERGGLGYTF. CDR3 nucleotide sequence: TGCAGCGTTGAAGGTTTAGAACGAGGGGGTCTTGGCTACACCTTC.

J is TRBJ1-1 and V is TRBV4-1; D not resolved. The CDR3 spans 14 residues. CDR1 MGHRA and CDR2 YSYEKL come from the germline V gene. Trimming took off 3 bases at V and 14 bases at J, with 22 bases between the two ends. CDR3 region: CASSQMNHGDQRFF. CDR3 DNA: TGCGCCAGCAGCCAGATGAATCATGGAGACCAGAGGTTCTTT.

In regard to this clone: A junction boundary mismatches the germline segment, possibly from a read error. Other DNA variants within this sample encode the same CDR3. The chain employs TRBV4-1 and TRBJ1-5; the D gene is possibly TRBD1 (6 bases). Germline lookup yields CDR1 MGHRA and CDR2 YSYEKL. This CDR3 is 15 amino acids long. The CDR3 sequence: CASSQAGGRNQPQHF. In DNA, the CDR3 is TGCGCCAGCAGCCAAGCTGGGGGCCGCAACCAGCCCCAGCATTTT.

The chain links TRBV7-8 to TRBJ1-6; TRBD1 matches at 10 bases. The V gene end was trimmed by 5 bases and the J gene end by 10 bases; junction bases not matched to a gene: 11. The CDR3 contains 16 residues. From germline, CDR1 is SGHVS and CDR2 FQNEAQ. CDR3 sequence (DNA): TGTGCCAGCAGCGACGGACAGGGGGGTTCGCCGTCACCCCTCCACTTT. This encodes CASSDGQGGSPSPLHF.

The CDR3 bases are TGTGCCAGCAGCCACTTACTTAACACCGGGGAGCTGTTTTTT. Amino acid sequence: CASSHLLNTGELFF. The chain employs TRBV5-5 and TRBJ2-2; no firm D call. The V end was cut by 4 bases, the J end by 2 bases, with 9 bases between. CDR3 length equals 14 residues. In germline, CDR1 is SGHKS, CDR2 YYEKEE (reference sequence).

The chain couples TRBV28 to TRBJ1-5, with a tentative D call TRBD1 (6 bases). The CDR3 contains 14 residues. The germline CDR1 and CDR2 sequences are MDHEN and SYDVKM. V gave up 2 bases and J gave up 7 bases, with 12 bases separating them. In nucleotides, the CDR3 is TGTGCCAGCAGTTTACCCGGGACAAGGCAGCCCCAGCATTTT. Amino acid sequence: CASSLPGTRQPQHF.

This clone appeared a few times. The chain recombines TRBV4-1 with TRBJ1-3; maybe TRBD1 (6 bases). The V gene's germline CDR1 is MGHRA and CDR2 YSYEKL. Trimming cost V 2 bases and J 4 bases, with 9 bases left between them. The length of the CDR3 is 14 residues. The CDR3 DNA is TGCGCCAGCAGCCAATCGGACAGCGGAAACACCATATATTTT. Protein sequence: CASSQSDSGNTIYF.

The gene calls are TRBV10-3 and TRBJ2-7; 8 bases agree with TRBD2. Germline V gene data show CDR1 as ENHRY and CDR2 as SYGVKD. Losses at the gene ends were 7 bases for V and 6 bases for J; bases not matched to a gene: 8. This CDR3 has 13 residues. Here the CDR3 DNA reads TGTGCCATCACCCCGCCCGGGGGGGTCGAGCAGTACTTC. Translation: CAITPPGGVEQYF.

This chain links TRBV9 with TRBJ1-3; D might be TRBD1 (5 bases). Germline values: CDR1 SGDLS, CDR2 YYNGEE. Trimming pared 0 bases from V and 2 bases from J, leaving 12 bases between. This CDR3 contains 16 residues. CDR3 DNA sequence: TGTGCCAGCAGCGTAGCGGCAGGGTCACCTGGAAACACCATATATTTT. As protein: CASSVAAGSPGNTIYF.

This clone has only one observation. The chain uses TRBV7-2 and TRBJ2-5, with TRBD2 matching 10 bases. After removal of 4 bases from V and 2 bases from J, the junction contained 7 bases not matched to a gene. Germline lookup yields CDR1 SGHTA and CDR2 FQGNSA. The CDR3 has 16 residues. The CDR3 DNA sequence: TGTGCCAGCAGCTCGATTAGCGGGGGGATTCAAGAGACCCAGTACTTC. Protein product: CASSSISGGIQETQYF.

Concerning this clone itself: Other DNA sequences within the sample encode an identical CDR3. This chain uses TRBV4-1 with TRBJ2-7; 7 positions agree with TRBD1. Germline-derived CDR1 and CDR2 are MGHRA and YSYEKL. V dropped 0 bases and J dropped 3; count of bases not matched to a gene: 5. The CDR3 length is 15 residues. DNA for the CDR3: TGCGCCAGCAGCCAAGATGTCAGGGGGAGCTACGAGCAGTACTTC. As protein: CASSQDVRGSYEQYF.

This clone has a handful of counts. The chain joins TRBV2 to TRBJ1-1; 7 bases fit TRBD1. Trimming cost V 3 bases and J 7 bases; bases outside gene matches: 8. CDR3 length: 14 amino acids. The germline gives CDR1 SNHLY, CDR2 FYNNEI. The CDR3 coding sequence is TGTGCCAGCAGTGATCCGACAGGGACAAGTGAAGCTTTCTTT. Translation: CASSDPTGTSEAFF.

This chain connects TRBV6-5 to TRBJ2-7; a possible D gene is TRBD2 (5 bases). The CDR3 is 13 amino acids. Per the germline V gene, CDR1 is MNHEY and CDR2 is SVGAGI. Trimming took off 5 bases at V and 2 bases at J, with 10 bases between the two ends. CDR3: CASSPMRAYEQYF. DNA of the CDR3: TGTGCCAGCAGTCCGATGAGGGCCTACGAGCAGTACTTC.

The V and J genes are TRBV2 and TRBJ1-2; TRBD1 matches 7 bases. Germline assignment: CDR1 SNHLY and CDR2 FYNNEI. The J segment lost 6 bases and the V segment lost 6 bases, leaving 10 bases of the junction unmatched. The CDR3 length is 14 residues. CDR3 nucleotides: TGTGCCAGCAGAGGTCGCGACAGGGTTGATGGCTACACCTTC. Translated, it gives CASRGRDRVDGYTF.

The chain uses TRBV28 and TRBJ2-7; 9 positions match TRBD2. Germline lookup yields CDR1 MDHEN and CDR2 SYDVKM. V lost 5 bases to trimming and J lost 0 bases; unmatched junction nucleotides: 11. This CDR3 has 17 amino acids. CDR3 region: CASSNRGDSGSSYEQYF. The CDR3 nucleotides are TGTGCCAGCAGTAATCGGGGGGATAGCGGGAGCTCCTACGAGCAGTACTTC.

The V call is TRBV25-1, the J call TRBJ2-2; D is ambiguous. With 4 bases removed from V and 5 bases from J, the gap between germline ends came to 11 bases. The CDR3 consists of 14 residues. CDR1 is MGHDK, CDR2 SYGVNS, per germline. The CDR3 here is CASSGPEETGELFF. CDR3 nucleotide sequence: TGTGCCAGCAGTGGCCCCGAAGAGACCGGGGAGCTGTTTTTT.

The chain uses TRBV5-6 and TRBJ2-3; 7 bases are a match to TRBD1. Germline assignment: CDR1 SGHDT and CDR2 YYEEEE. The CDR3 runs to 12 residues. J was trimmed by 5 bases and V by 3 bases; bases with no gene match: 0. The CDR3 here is CASSSGGDTQYF. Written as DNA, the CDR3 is TGTGCCAGCAGCTCAGGGGGAGATACGCAGTATTTT.